The 27 T cell receptor beta chains below were found in one sample sequenced in a study of human T cells and chemical hapten exposure (dated by TCRdb to the early 2020s). The label giving this sample's time point can be read as: healthy volunteer bleed at 6 weeks. Unfractionated whole blood was collected in Tempus Blood RNA tubes, and total RNA was extracted from that blood. Library method: RACE. Sequencing was carried out with a NextSeq 500. TCRdb passed the public sequencing reads through fastp at Q25 and MiXCR, retaining productive beta sequences. Entries that share a CDR3 protein sequence are merged under the most common genes and DNA. The sample contains about 77,000 distinct CDR3 sequences, around 9.3% of them found a single time. The leading ten clones occupy about 1.5% of the sample. Sequenced: whole blood. These receptor sequences come from a female donor in good health. Some clones in this sample may be carry-over from other donors' samples.

This clonotype was recorded a few times. A much larger clone lies one base from this, so it may be a read error. J is TRBJ1-6 and V is TRBV20-1; 11 bases match TRBD1. Germline values: CDR1 DFQATT, CDR2 SNEGSKA (reference sequence). CDR3 length: 15 amino acids. The CDR3 nucleotides read TGCAGTGCTCCGGGGTCCGGACAGGGGGCTTCACCCCTCAACTTT. This sequence encodes CSAPGSGQGASPLNF.

This rearrangement joins TRBV7-2 to TRBJ2-7; TRBD2 is a possible D gene (7 bases). The germline V gene has CDR1 SGHTA and CDR2 FQGNSA. V was pared by 5 bases and J by 3 bases, with 17 bases between. This CDR3 spans 15 amino acids. The CDR3 region is CASSQTGGQLYEQYF. The CDR3 nucleotides are TGTGCCAGCAGCCAGACCGGGGGGCAGCTCTACGAGCAGTACTTC.

At least ten counts were recorded for this clonotype. The chain has TRBV3-1 and TRBJ1-4, with a tentative D call TRBD1 (6 bases). The V gene lost 0 bases and the J gene lost 7 bases, with 15 bases spanning the gap. The length of the CDR3 is 16 residues. Per the germline V gene, CDR1 is LGHDT and CDR2 is YNNKEL (reference sequence). This CDR3 is CASSQEGGRFGEKLFF. The DNA for the CDR3 is TGTGCCAGCAGCCAAGAGGGGGGGCGCTTCGGTGAAAAACTGTTTTTT.

This clonotype was detected many times. The chain has TRBV12-5 and TRBJ1-3, with 7 bases fitting TRBD1. V gave up 5 bases and J gave up 4 bases; unmatched junction bases: 8. The V gene's germline CDR1 is LGHNT and CDR2 FRNRAP. The CDR3 length is 15 residues. The DNA for the CDR3 is TGTGCTAGTGGTGAAAAACAGGGGTTCGGAAACACCATATATTTT. It yields the protein CASGEKQGFGNTIYF.

This clonotype has a count of ten or more. This chain connects TRBV25-1 to TRBJ1-4; TRBD1 matches at 9 bases. The CDR3 runs to 14 residues. J gave up 7 bases and V 8 bases, and 8 bases lay outside the gene matches. Per the germline V gene, CDR1 is MGHDK and CDR2 is SYGVNS. CDR3 sequence (DNA): TGTGCCAGCTCCAAGATGGACAGGGGTGAAAAACTGTTTTTT. As protein: CASSKMDRGEKLFF.

This clonotype occurred many times. The chain links TRBV5-5 to TRBJ1-2, with TRBD1 identical over 8 bases. V lost 0 bases to trimming and J lost 8 bases; unmatched junction nucleotides: 9. Germline V CDR1 and CDR2: SGHKS, YYEKEE (reference sequence). The CDR3 sequence is 15 residues long. CDR3: CASSLGTGLGRGYTF. CDR3 sequence (DNA): TGTGCCAGCAGCTTGGGGACAGGGTTGGGTAGAGGCTACACCTTC.

This CDR3 is CASSLGTGDRSEAFF. The CDR3 nucleotides read TGTGCCAGCAGCCTAGGGACAGGGGATCGGTCTGAAGCTTTCTTT. The chain employs TRBV7-9 and TRBJ1-1, with 10 bases identical to TRBD1. Trimming took 5 bases from V and 6 from J; bases not matched to a gene: 9. The CDR3 spans 15 residues. Per the germline V gene, CDR1 is SEHNR and CDR2 is FQNEAQ (reference sequence).

The chain links TRBV20-1 to TRBJ2-1; the D gene is possibly TRBD2 (6 bases). The CDR3 covers 13 residues. The V end lost 8 bases, the J end lost 11 bases, and 22 bases lay between the germline ends. Germline CDR1 DFQATT, CDR2 SNEGSKA (reference sequence). The CDR3 protein is CSPRDSQVMQQFF. CDR3 coding DNA: TGCAGTCCCCGGGACTCCCAGGTTATGCAGCAGTTCTTC.

This chain links TRBV6-6 with TRBJ2-3; D not certain. This CDR3 has 13 amino acids. Trimming took off 10 bases at V and 5 bases at J, with 16 bases between the two ends. Germline loops: CDR1 MNHNY, CDR2 SVGAGI (reference sequence). The chain's CDR3 is CAMSRSWVDTQYF. DNA for the CDR3: TGTGCCATGTCACGGAGCTGGGTAGATACGCAGTATTTT.

This clonotype was seen repeatedly, ten times or more. V usage is TRBV7-2 and J usage is TRBJ1-4; TRBD1 matches 8 bases. Germline CDR1 SGHTA, CDR2 FQGNSA. This CDR3 has 15 residues. The J segment lost 4 bases and the V segment lost 2 bases, leaving 3 bases of the junction unmatched. CDR3 sequence: CASSLSTGGNEKLFF. The CDR3 DNA follows: TGTGCCAGCAGCTTATCAACAGGGGGTAATGAAAAACTGTTTTTT.

A remark on this clonotype: One base away lies a much larger clone, so this may be a sequencing read error. The chain has TRBV27 and TRBJ2-3, with no clear D. This CDR3 has 15 amino acids. Germline V lookup: CDR1 MNHEY, CDR2 SMNVEV (reference sequence). The germline V and J ends were trimmed by 1 base and 4 bases, with 12 bases remaining between them. The CDR3 DNA reads as TGTGCCAGCAGTTTATGGTTCAGATTCGCAGATACGCAGTATTTT. The encoded protein is CASSLWFRFADTQYF.

This clonotype was seen repeatedly, ten times or more. The genes are TRBV29-1 and TRBJ1-1; D uncertain. V was pared by 4 bases and J by 5 bases, with 20 bases between. Germline CDR1 and CDR2: SQVTM and ANQGSEA. This CDR3 is 15 amino acids long. The DNA of the CDR3 is TGCAGCGTTGGGGGTTGGAGCGAGATGATGACTGAAGCTTTCTTT. This gives the protein CSVGGWSEMMTEAFF.

In its sample, this clonotype was seen many times. The V gene is TRBV12-5, the J gene TRBJ1-1; D gene ambiguous. V was pared by 1 base and J by 6 bases, with 9 bases between. The CDR3 is 13 amino acids. CDR1 and CDR2 from the germline V gene are LGHNT and FRNRAP. CDR3 protein: CASGLELRAEAFF. CDR3 bases: TGTGCTAGTGGTTTGGAGCTAAGGGCTGAAGCTTTCTTT.

This clonotype was seen just once. This may be a read error: a much more frequent sequence differs by one nucleotide. The chain employs TRBV6-4 and TRBJ2-3; 7 bases match TRBD2. Germline-derived CDR1 and CDR2 are MRHNA and SNTAGT. CDR3 length: 15 amino acids. The CDR3 DNA is TGTGTCAGCAGTGACAGCCCCGAGCGGGGAGATACGCAGTATTTT. It codes for CVSSDSPERGDTQYF.

This clonotype has a count of ten or more. The chain employs TRBV4-3 and TRBJ2-7; D possibly corresponds to TRBD1 (5 bases). There are 14 residues in the CDR3. The germline CDR1 and CDR2 sequences are LGHNA and YSLEER. Trimming took 2 bases from V and 2 from J, leaving 10 bases between them. The CDR3 protein is CASSQMSGTYEQYF. DNA for the CDR3: TGCGCCAGCAGCCAAATGTCAGGGACCTACGAGCAGTACTTC.

The chain employs TRBV7-9 and TRBJ1-4, with D unresolved. Germline V gene data show CDR1 as SEHNR and CDR2 as FQNEAQ (reference sequence). The CDR3 is 12 amino acids. V was pared by 2 bases and J by 8 bases, with 6 bases between. In nucleotides, the CDR3 is TGTGCCAGCAGCTTATGTAACGAAAAACTGTTTTTT. Its translation: CASSLCNEKLFF.

CDR3 amino acids: CASSLGTGGNEKLFF. The CDR3 bases are TGCGCCAGCAGCTTGGGGACAGGGGGGAATGAAAAACTGTTTTTT. The chain recombines TRBV5-1 with TRBJ1-4, with 10 bases fitting TRBD1. CDR3 size: 15 residues. Looked up from germline, CDR1 is SGHRS and CDR2 is YFSETQ. V gave up 0 bases and J gave up 5 bases; unmatched junction bases: 1.

The chain has TRBV7-2 and TRBJ2-1, with D uncertain. The germline V and J ends were trimmed by 6 bases and 3 bases, with 9 bases remaining between them. From germline, CDR1 is SGHTA and CDR2 FQGNSA. This CDR3 spans 13 amino acids. CDR3: CASSDMVYNEQFF. The CDR3 bases are TGTGCCAGCAGTGACATGGTCTACAATGAGCAGTTCTTC. The full variable domain, its missing parts supplied by reference TRBV7-2 and TRBJ2-1, is GAGVSQSPSNKVTEKGKDVELRCDPISGHTALYWYRQSLGQGLEFLIYFQGNSAPDKSGLPSDRFSAERTGGSVSTLTIQRTQQEDSAVYLCASSDMVYNEQFFGPGTRLTVL.

This clonotype was counted between two and nine times. This chain uses TRBV7-9 with TRBJ1-1; maybe TRBD1 (5 bases). This CDR3 contains 15 residues. The V gene's germline CDR1 is SEHNR and CDR2 FQNEAQ (reference sequence). Trimming took 5 bases from V and 2 from J, leaving 15 bases between them. CDR3 in amino acids: CASSPKSTGNTEAFF. CDR3 nucleotide sequence: TGTGCCAGCAGCCCAAAATCTACAGGAAACACTGAAGCTTTCTTT.

A few counts support this clonotype. The chain carries TRBV12-3 or TRBV12-4 and TRBJ1-4; D not certain. The length of the CDR3 is 16 residues. Trimming took 3 bases from V and 4 from J, leaving 15 bases between them. Here the CDR3 reads CASSFEGGVRNEKLFF. DNA for the CDR3: TGTGCCAGCAGTTTCGAGGGCGGGGTCCGTAATGAAAAACTGTTTTTT.

The chain recombines TRBV5-4 with TRBJ2-3, with D unclear. The V end was cut by 1 base, the J end by 4 bases, with 10 bases between. Germline V gene lookup returns CDR1 SGHNT and CDR2 YYREEE (reference sequence). The CDR3 contains 14 residues. CDR3: CASSLRSSSDTQYF. The CDR3 coding sequence is TGTGCCAGCAGCTTGAGAAGCAGTTCAGATACGCAGTATTTT.

This clonotype was recorded at least ten times. The chain recombines TRBV24-1 with TRBJ1-1, with unresolved D. V shed 9 bases and J shed 1 base, with 11 bases lying between them. The CDR3 is made up of 13 amino acids. CDR1 is KGHDR, CDR2 SFDVKD, per germline. The CDR3 protein is CATATDRNTEAFF. The CDR3 DNA reads as TGTGCCACCGCCACCGACCGGAACACTGAAGCTTTCTTT.

This clonotype appeared a few times. The chain joins TRBV6-5 to TRBJ2-7; a weak D match, TRBD2 (6 bases). Trimming removed 5 bases from V and 2 bases from J, with 10 bases in between. CDR1 MNHEY and CDR2 SVGAGI come from the germline V gene. This CDR3 is built from 13 residues. CDR3 sequence: CASSGGRTYEQYF. The CDR3 DNA reads TGTGCCAGCAGTGGGGGGAGGACCTACGAGCAGTACTTC.

This clonotype was detected ten times or more. The V call is TRBV2, the J call TRBJ2-3, with D hard to call. V was shortened by 8 bases and J by 3 bases, with 18 bases between the two germline ends. Germline V gene lookup returns CDR1 SNHLY and CDR2 FYNNEI. The CDR3 spans 15 residues. The DNA for the CDR3 is TGTGCCAGCGAAGGATGGAAACCCGGAACAGATACGCAGTATTTT. Protein product: CASEGWKPGTDTQYF.

Ten or more counts support this clonotype. This chain joins TRBV3-1 and TRBJ1-5, with TRBD1 as a possible D gene (6 bases). V was shortened by 5 bases and J by 7 bases, with 9 bases between the two germline ends. Germline-derived CDR1 and CDR2 are LGHDT and YNNKEL (reference sequence). CDR3 size: 12 residues. CDR3 in amino acids: CASSAQGQPQHF. CDR3 coding DNA: TGTGCCAGCAGCGCTCAGGGGCAGCCCCAGCATTTT.

In its sample, this clonotype was seen a few times. The CDR3 region is CASSQRGGRDEQYF. As DNA, the CDR3 is TGTGCCAGCAGCCAGCGGGGGGGCCGAGACGAGCAGTACTTC. The chain employs TRBV5-4 and TRBJ2-7, with 10 bases identical to TRBD2. Germline CDR1 and CDR2: SGHNT and YYREEE (reference sequence). The CDR3 runs 14 residues. The J segment lost 5 bases and the V segment lost 4 bases, leaving 6 bases of the junction unmatched.

The sample holds a few counts of this clonotype. This chain links TRBV7-2 with TRBJ2-7; TRBD1 or TRBD2 may be the D gene (5 bases each). CDR1 and CDR2 (germline): SGHTA, FQGNSA. This CDR3 is 18 amino acids long. With 5 bases removed from V and 6 bases from J, the gap between germline ends came to 29 bases. The CDR3, as DNA: TGTGCCAGCAGCCCACGAGGGGCGGACTCATGGGGGTTCAGCGAGCAGTACTTC. Amino acid sequence: CASSPRGADSWGFSEQYF.